This T cell receptor (beta chain) was identified in a study of control samples from healthy donors and cancer patients. The CDR3 runs 12 residues. The germline CDR1 and CDR2 sequences are SNHLY and FYNNEI. Trimming stripped 6 bases from V and 4 bases from J, with 9 bases between. Sequencing used immunoSEQ multiplex PCR; TCRdb keeps in-frame clones, though not all of them. Of roughly 70,000 clones listed, approximately 80% are singletons. The V and J genes are TRBV2 and TRBJ1-1; D ambiguous. The sample taken for sequencing was blood. The TCR was taken from a man aged 45-65 years in good health. The CDR3: CASRRLSTEAFF. DNA for the CDR3: TGTGCCAGCAGACGACTCTCCACTGAAGCTTTCTTT.